The clone carrying this TCR beta chain was observed a few times. TCRdb re-analysed the reads in MiXCR, keeping a single row per CDR3 protein. The sample records 90,000 to 100,000 distinct CDR3 sequences, roughly 28% being singletons. The CDR3 covers 15 residues. Germline loops: CDR1 KGHSH, CDR2 LQKENI. The V gene end was trimmed by 5 bases and the J gene end by 6 bases; junction bases not matched to a gene: 8. This sample is drawn from a study of type 1 regulatory T cells. The sample comprised CD4+ T cells, either the whole sample or a sorted fraction (not recorded which). The receptor comes from a human donor in good health. This chain uses TRBV18 with TRBJ2-3; TRBD2 matches at 10 bases. The CDR3 DNA is TGTGCCAGCTCAGCGTCGGCTAGCGGGAGTGATACGCAGTATTTT. Amino acid sequence: CASSASASGSDTQYF. Drawing the rest from reference TRBV18 and TRBJ2-3, the complete variable domain is NAGVMQNPRHLVRRRGQEARLRCSPMKGHSHVYWYRQLPEEGLKFMVYLQKENIIDESGMPKERFSAEFPKEGPSILRIQQVVRGDSAAYFCASSASASGSDTQYFGPGTRLTVL.